This T cell receptor (beta chain) was obtained from a study of blood T cell repertoires in COVID-19. Study context: Some COVID-19 samples were acute and others convalescent; all came from the United States, Italy and Spain.

Germline V gene lookup returns CDR1 SEHNR and CDR2 FQNEAQ (reference sequence). CDR3 length: 15 residues. The V end lost 5 bases, the J end lost 0 bases, and 8 bases lay between the germline ends. The method was immunoSEQ multiplex PCR; TCRdb's version includes in-frame clones alone and lacks a portion of them. This sample has a few hundred thousand clones, with approximately 78% found just once. The receptor's source is a woman of 80 years or more with COVID-19, enrolled during active disease. Specimen: peripheral blood. This chain uses TRBV7-9 with TRBJ2-6; D may be TRBD2 (5 bases). CDR3 nucleotides: TGTGCCAGCAGCCCGGGGAACTCTGGGGCCAACGTCCTGACTTTC. Its translation is CASSPGNSGANVLTF.